The next 23 T cell receptor beta chains were all read from a single sample in a study of neurological immune-mediated disorders. Via MiXCR, TCRdb re-called the 5' RACE reads, giving one row per CDR3 protein. The sample includes tens of thousands of distinct CDR3 sequences, 9.5% to 13% seen only once; the top ten take 3.9%. Specimen: CD4+ T cells from blood. These receptors came from a young woman with HTLV-1-associated myelopathy (HAM/TSP).

There are a few counts of this clonotype. The chain combines TRBV18 with TRBJ2-2; maybe TRBD1 (6 bases). CDR1 is KGHSH and CDR2 is LQKENI in the germline V gene. This CDR3 is built from 13 residues. V gave up 4 bases and J gave up 5 bases, with 8 bases separating them. The CDR3 is CASSLRGTGELFF. CDR3 in DNA: TGTGCCAGCTCACTCAGGGGAACCGGGGAGCTGTTTTTT.

This clonotype was observed many times. The CDR3 region is CSARVAGGHSYNSPLHF. CDR3 nucleotides: TGCAGTGCTAGAGTGGCAGGGGGACACTCCTATAATTCACCCCTCCACTTT. This chain connects TRBV20-1 to TRBJ1-6, with 7 bases that match TRBD1. CDR3 size: 17 residues. V gave up 1 base and J gave up 0 bases; unmatched junction bases: 6. Germline lookup yields CDR1 DFQATT and CDR2 SNEGSKA (reference sequence).

This clonotype was counted many times. The rearrangement links TRBV5-1 to TRBJ2-7; no clear D gene. The CDR3 totals 14 residues. Germline CDR1 reads SGHRS; CDR2 reads YFSETQ. The V end was cut by 0 bases, the J end by 3 bases, with 10 bases between. CDR3 region: CASSLDRTNYEQYF. CDR3 DNA: TGCGCCAGCAGCTTGGACCGAACCAACTACGAGCAGTACTTC.

As for this clonotype: At one of its ends the junction is not consistent with the germline gene, which may arise from a read error. The J gene is TRBJ2-1, the V gene TRBV5-1, with D possibly being TRBD2 (5 bases). The germline V gene has CDR1 SGHRS and CDR2 YFSETQ. The CDR3 has 16 residues. CDR3 nucleotide sequence: TGCGCCAGCGGCTTGAGAAGCGGCGAGAATTACAATGAGCAGTTCTTC. Translated: CASGLRSGENYNEQFF.

J is TRBJ2-6 and V is TRBV18; 8 nucleotides match TRBD1. Germline CDR1 reads KGHSH; CDR2 reads LQKENI. J was trimmed by 4 bases and V by 2 bases; bases with no gene match: 4. The CDR3 runs 16 residues. CDR3 in amino acids: CASSPGQGKGANVLTF. CDR3 sequence (DNA): TGTGCCAGCTCACCAGGACAGGGCAAAGGGGCCAACGTCCTGACTTTC.

This clonotype was detected ten times or more. J is TRBJ1-5 and V is TRBV30; D perhaps matches TRBD1 (5 bases). V was pared by 4 bases and J by 2 bases, with 9 bases between. This CDR3 region has 13 residues. Germline lookup yields CDR1 GTSNPN and CDR2 SVGIG (reference sequence). CDR3 DNA: TGTGCCTGGACCGGGGGAGGCAATCAGCCCCAGCATTTT. Translated: CAWTGGGNQPQHF.

This clonotype was recorded at least ten times. V is TRBV20-1 and J is TRBJ1-6; 7 nucleotides match TRBD1. With 6 bases clipped from V and 2 bases from J, the junction kept 13 bases outside the gene matches. The CDR3 totals 17 residues. CDR1 DFQATT and CDR2 SNEGSKA come from the germline V gene (reference sequence). The CDR3 nucleotides are TGCAGTGCAAGGGGAGTTGAGGGGACAGCCTATAATTCACCCCTCCACTTT. Protein product: CSARGVEGTAYNSPLHF.

This clonotype has at least ten counts. This rearrangement joins TRBV5-1 to TRBJ1-5; D not resolved. The germline V gene has CDR1 SGHRS and CDR2 YFSETQ. CDR3 size: 13 residues. Trimming took 7 bases from V and 0 from J, leaving 8 bases between them. In DNA, the CDR3 is TGCGCCAGCGCGGCGGGTAGCAATCAGCCCCAGCATTTT. Encoded protein: CASAAGSNQPQHF.

This clonotype was counted many times. J is TRBJ2-1 and V is TRBV12-3 or TRBV12-4, with 10 bases aligning to TRBD1. V lost 7 bases and J lost 1; bases outside the gene matches: 10. This CDR3 contains 17 residues. CDR3 in DNA: TGTGCCAGCACCTTACGACCGGGACAGGGGTCCTACAATGAGCAGTTCTTC. Translating gives CASTLRPGQGSYNEQFF.

At least ten counts were recorded for this clonotype. The chain employs TRBV7-9 and TRBJ1-6; D not resolved. Germline V gene sequence: CDR1 SEHNR, CDR2 FQNEAQ (reference sequence). The CDR3 has 16 residues. Trimming stripped 5 bases from V and 1 base from J, with 12 bases between. CDR3 sequence: CASSLWPESYNSPLHF. DNA of the CDR3: TGTGCCAGCAGCCTATGGCCCGAGTCCTATAATTCACCCCTCCACTTT.

At least ten counts were recorded for this clonotype. The chain links TRBV3-1 to TRBJ2-3, with D perhaps TRBD2 (6 bases). V dropped 4 bases and J dropped 0 bases, with 14 bases sitting between them. Germline lookup yields CDR1 LGHDT and CDR2 YNNKEL (reference sequence). The CDR3 is made up of 16 amino acids. CDR3 DNA sequence: TGTGCCAGCAGCCTGTACCGAGGGACTAGCACAGATACGCAGTATTTT. Its translation is CASSLYRGTSTDTQYF.

The table lists this clonotype with many counts. The rearrangement joins TRBV11-1 to TRBJ1-1; D is ambiguous. Per germline, CDR1 SGHAT and CDR2 FQDESV (reference sequence). The CDR3 spans 14 residues. V lost 0 bases to trimming and J lost 1 base, with 6 bases between them. CDR3 sequence reads: CASSLARGNTEAFF. The CDR3 bases are TGTGCCAGCAGCTTAGCTCGGGGGAACACTGAAGCTTTCTTT.

Ten or more counts support this clonotype. The V call is TRBV20-1, the J call TRBJ2-3; no clear D gene. Deletions cut 4 bases from V and 1 base from J, with 9 bases between. The CDR3 is 13 amino acids. Per the germline V gene, CDR1 is DFQATT and CDR2 is SNEGSKA (reference sequence). DNA for the CDR3: TGCAGTGCTAAAGACTCTCGCACAGATACGCAGTATTTT. As protein: CSAKDSRTDTQYF.

This clonotype has more than one count but fewer than ten. The chain joins TRBV11-3 to TRBJ1-1; D is unresolved. V was shortened by 2 bases and J by 1 base, with 14 bases between the two germline ends. Germline V gene data show CDR1 as SGHNT and CDR2 as YENEEA. The CDR3 has 16 residues. CDR3 DNA sequence: TGTGCCAGCAGCTTAAATCGGAATACCAAGAACACTGAAGCTTTCTTT. Its translation is CASSLNRNTKNTEAFF. The full variable domain, its missing parts supplied by reference TRBV11-3 and TRBJ1-1, is EAGVVQSPRYKIIEKKQPVAFWCNPISGHNTLYWYLQNLGQGPELLIRYENEEAVDDSQLPKDRFSAERLKGVDSTLKIQPAELGDSAVYLCASSLNRNTKNTEAFFGQGTRLTVV.

This clonotype occurred many times. The chain combines TRBV6-1 with TRBJ1-2; the D gene is possibly TRBD1 (6 bases). CDR1 is MNHNS, CDR2 SASEGT, per germline. This CDR3 is built from 17 residues. The germline V and J ends were trimmed by 4 bases and 4 bases, with 22 bases remaining between them. This chain's CDR3 is CASSAADRRVQTYGYTF. The CDR3 nucleotides read TGTGCCAGCAGTGCCGCGGACAGAAGAGTACAGACCTATGGCTACACCTTC.

This clonotype was recorded at least ten times. The CDR3 here is CSVHGRAHTDTQYF. In DNA, the CDR3 is TGCAGTGTCCATGGACGGGCTCACACAGATACGCAGTATTTT. The gene calls are TRBV20-1 and TRBJ2-3; no clear D gene. The CDR3 covers 14 residues. CDR1 and CDR2 from the germline V gene are DFQATT and SNEGSKA (reference sequence). V was cut by 7 bases and J by 2 bases, with 16 bases left in between.

The CDR3 coding sequence is TGCGCCAGCAGCTGGACTAGCACAGATACGCAGTATTTT. It specifies CASSWTSTDTQYF. The rearrangement joins TRBV5-1 to TRBJ2-3; possible D gene TRBD2, 5 bases. The CDR3 is made up of 13 amino acids. The germline V gene has CDR1 SGHRS and CDR2 YFSETQ. V lost 3 bases to trimming and J lost 0 bases, with 5 bases between them.

The chain is built from TRBV5-4 and TRBJ1-1; unclear D gene. CDR3 length equals 12 residues. The germline V gene encodes CDR1 SGHNT and CDR2 YYREEE (reference sequence). The V end was cut by 4 bases, the J end by 7 bases, with 11 bases between. This CDR3 reads CASSVGRGEAFF. CDR3 in DNA: TGTGCCAGCAGCGTCGGCCGGGGTGAAGCTTTCTTT.

The chain is built from TRBV7-3 and TRBJ1-2; 9 bases line up with TRBD1. CDR3 length: 15 amino acids. J lost 8 bases, V lost 0 bases, and 7 bases had no gene match. CDR1 SGHTA and CDR2 FQGTGA come from the germline V gene. DNA of the CDR3: TGTGCCAGCAGCTTAACGGGACAGGGAGAGGTCGGCTACACCTTC. It encodes CASSLTGQGEVGYTF.

This clonotype was recorded at least ten times. The gene calls are TRBV7-9 and TRBJ1-3; 8 nucleotides align to TRBD1. The CDR3 has 15 amino acids. The junction had 10 bases not matched to a gene; V was cut back by 4 bases and J by 8 bases. Germline V gives CDR1 SEHNR, CDR2 FQNEAQ (reference sequence). For the CDR3, the DNA is TGTGCCAGCAGCTCGGCCCGGACAGGGTGGGACACCATATATTTT. As protein: CASSSARTGWDTIYF.

As to this clonotype: A single base separates this from a much larger clone, so it may be a read error. The gene calls are TRBV10-3 and TRBJ2-1; D not certain. Germline-derived CDR1 and CDR2 are ENHRY and SYGVKD. The CDR3 has 12 residues. Trimming took 2 bases from V and 7 from J, leaving 6 bases between them. The CDR3 sequence: CAISEQKNEQFF. Here the CDR3 DNA reads TGTGCCATCAGTGAGCAGAAGAATGAGCAGTTCTTC.

This clonotype was found many times. This chain connects TRBV9 to TRBJ2-1; 7 nucleotides align to TRBD2. Germline V gene lookup returns CDR1 SGDLS and CDR2 YYNGEE. V lost 7 bases and J lost 6; bases outside the gene matches: 7. CDR3 length: 13 amino acids. CDR3 protein: CASGPSGVNEQFF. CDR3 DNA sequence: TGTGCCAGCGGCCCTAGCGGTGTCAATGAGCAGTTCTTC.

This clonotype was recorded many times. The rearrangement links TRBV3-1 to TRBJ2-7; 10 bases match TRBD2. There are 19 residues in the CDR3. After removal of 1 base from V and 4 bases from J, the junction contained 16 bases not matched to a gene. Per the germline V gene, CDR1 is LGHDT and CDR2 is YNNKEL (reference sequence). The CDR3: CASSQGKPRSGGANYEQYF. CDR3 coding DNA: TGTGCCAGCAGCCAAGGAAAGCCCCGAAGCGGGGGGGCCAATTACGAGCAGTACTTC.